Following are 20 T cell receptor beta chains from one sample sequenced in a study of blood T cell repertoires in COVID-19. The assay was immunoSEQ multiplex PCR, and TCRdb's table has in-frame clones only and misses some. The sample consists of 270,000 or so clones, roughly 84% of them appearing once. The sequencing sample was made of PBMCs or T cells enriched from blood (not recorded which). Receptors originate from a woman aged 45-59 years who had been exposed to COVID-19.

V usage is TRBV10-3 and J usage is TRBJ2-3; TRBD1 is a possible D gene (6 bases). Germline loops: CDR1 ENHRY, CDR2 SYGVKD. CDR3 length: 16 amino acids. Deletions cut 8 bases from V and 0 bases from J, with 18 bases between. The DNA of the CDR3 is TGTGCCATCGGAACGAGGGGGTCCACTAGCACAGATACGCAGTATTTT. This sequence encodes CAIGTRGSTSTDTQYF.

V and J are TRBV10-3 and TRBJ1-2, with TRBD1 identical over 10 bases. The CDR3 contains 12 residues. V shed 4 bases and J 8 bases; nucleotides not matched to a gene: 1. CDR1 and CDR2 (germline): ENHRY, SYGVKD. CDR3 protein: CAISGTGGGYTF. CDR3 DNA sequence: TGTGCCATCAGTGGGACAGGGGGAGGCTACACCTTC.

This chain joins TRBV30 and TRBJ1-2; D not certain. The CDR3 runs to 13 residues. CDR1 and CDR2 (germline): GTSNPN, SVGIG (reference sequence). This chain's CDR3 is CAETSASNYGYTF. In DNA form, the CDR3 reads TGTGCGGAGACCAGCGCCTCTAACTATGGCTACACCTTC. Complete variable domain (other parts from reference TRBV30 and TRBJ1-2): SQTIHQWPATLVQPVGSPLSLECTVEGTSNPNLYWYRQAAGRGLQLLFYSVGIGQISSEVPQNLSASRPQDRQFILSSKKLLLSDSGFYLCAETSASNYGYTFGSGTRLTVV.

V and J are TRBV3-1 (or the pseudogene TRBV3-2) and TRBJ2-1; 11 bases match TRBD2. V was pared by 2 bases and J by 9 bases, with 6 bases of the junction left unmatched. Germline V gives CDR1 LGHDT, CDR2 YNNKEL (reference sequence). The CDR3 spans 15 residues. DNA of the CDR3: TGTGCCAGCAGCCAATATAGCGGGGGGGCAGCTGAGCAGTTCTTC. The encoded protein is CASSQYSGGAAEQFF.

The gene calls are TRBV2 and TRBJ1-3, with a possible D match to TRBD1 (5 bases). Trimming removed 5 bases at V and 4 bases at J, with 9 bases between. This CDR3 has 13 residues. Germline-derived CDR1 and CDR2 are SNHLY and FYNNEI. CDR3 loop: CASSSRGGNTIYF. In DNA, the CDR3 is TGTGCCAGCAGTTCCCGGGGGGGAAACACCATATATTTT. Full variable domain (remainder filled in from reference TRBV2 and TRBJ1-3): EPEVTQTPSHQVTQMGQEVILRCVPISNHLYFYWYRQILGQKVEFLVSFYNNEISEKSEIFDDQFSVERPDGSNFTLKIRSTKLEDSAMYFCASSSRGGNTIYFGEGSWLTVV.

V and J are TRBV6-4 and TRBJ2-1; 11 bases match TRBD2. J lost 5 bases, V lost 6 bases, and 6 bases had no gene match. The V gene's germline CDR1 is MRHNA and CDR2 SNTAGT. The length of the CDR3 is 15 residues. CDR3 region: CASSEISGGDNEQFF. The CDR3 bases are TGTGCCAGCAGCGAAATTAGCGGGGGGGACAATGAGCAGTTCTTC.

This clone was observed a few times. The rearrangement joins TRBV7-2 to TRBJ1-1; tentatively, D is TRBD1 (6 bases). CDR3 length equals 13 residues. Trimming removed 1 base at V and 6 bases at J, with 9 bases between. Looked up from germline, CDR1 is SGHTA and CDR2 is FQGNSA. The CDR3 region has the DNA TGTGCCAGCAGCTTAGGCAGGGGTGCTGAAGCTTTCTTT. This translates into CASSLGRGAEAFF.

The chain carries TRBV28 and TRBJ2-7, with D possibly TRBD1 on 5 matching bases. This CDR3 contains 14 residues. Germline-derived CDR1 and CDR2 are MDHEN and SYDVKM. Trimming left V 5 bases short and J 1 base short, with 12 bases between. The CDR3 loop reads CASSRGILSYEQYF. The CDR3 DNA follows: TGTGCCAGCAGTAGGGGCATCCTATCCTACGAGCAGTACTTC.

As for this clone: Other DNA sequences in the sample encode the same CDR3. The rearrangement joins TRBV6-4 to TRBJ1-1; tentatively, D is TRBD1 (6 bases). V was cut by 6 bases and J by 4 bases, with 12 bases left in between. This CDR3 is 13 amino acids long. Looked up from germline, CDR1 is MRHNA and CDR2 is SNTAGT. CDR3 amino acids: CASSVEGGTEAFF. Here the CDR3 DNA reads TGTGCCAGCAGCGTCGAAGGGGGCACTGAAGCTTTCTTT.

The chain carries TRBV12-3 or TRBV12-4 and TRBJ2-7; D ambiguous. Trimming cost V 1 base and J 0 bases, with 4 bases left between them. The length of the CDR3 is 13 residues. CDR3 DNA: TGTGCCAGCAGTTTAGACGGCTCCTACGAGCAGTACTTC. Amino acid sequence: CASSLDGSYEQYF.

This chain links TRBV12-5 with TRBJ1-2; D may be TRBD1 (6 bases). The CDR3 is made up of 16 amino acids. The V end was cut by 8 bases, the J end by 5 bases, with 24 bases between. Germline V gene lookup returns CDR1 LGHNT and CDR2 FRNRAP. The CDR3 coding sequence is TGTGCTAGTACAGGGTCCTCGCTTCTGCCCGGGTATGGCTACACCTTC. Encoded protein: CASTGSSLLPGYGYTF. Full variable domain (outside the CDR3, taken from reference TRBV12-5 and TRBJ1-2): DARVTQTPRHKVTEMGQEVTMRCQPILGHNTVFWYRQTMMQGLELLAYFRNRAPLDDSGMPKDRFSAEMPDATLATLKIQPSEPRDSAVYFCASTGSSLLPGYGYTFGSGTRLTVV.

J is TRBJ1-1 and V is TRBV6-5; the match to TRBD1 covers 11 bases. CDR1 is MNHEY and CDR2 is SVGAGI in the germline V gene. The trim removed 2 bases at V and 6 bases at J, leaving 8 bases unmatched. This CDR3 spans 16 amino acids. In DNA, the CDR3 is TGTGCCAGCAGTTACGGGACAGGGGGGTTGGTCGCTGAAGCTTTCTTT. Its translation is CASSYGTGGLVAEAFF.

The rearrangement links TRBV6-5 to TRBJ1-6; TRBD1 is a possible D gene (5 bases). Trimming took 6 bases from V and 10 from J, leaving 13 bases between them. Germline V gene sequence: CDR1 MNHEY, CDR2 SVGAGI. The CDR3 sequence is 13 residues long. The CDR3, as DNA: TGTGCCAGCAGAAAGGGCGGGGACTCACCCCTCCACTTT. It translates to CASRKGGDSPLHF.

The CDR3 reads CATTGDQMTEAFF. The CDR3 DNA sequence: TGTGCCACCACAGGGGATCAAATGACTGAAGCTTTCTTT. V usage is TRBV10-3 and J usage is TRBJ1-1, with 7 bases aligning to TRBD1. This CDR3 has 13 amino acids. Germline loops: CDR1 ENHRY, CDR2 SYGVKD. Losses at the gene ends were 10 bases for V and 5 bases for J; bases not matched to a gene: 10.

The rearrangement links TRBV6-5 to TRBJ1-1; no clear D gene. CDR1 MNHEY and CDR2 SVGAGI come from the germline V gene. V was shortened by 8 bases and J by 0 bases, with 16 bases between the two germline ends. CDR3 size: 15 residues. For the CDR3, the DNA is TGTGCCAGCTTCTCTAGAGGCCGCTTGAACACTGAAGCTTTCTTT. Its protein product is CASFSRGRLNTEAFF.

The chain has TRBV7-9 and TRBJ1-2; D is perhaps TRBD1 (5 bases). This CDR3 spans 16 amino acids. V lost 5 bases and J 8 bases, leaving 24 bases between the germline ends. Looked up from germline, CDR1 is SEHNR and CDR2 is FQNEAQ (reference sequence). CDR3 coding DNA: TGTGCCAGCAGCCCCCGGGGGGGACTAGGGGAGTTCGGCTACACCTTC. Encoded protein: CASSPRGGLGEFGYTF. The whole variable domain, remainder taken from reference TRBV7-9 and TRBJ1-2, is DTGVSQNPRHKITKRGQNVTFRCDPISEHNRLYWYRQTLGQGPEFLTYFQNEAQLEKSRLLSDRFSAERPKGSFSTLEIQRTEQGDSAMYLCASSPRGGLGEFGYTFGSGTRLTVV.

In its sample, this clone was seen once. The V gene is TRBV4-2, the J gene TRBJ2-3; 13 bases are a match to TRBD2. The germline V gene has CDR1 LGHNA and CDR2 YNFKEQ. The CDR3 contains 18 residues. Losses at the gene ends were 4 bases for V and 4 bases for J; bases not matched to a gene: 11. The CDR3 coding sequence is TGTGCCAGCAGCCTTACTAGCGGGGGGGCGGTCCGCCCAGATACGCAGTATTTT. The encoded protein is CASSLTSGGAVRPDTQYF.

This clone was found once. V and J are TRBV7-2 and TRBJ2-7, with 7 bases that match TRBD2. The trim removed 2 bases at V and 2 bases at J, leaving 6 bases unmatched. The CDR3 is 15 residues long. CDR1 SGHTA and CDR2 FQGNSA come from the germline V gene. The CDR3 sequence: CASSLSGDTTYEQYF. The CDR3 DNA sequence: TGTGCCAGCAGCTTAAGCGGGGATACTACCTACGAGCAGTACTTC. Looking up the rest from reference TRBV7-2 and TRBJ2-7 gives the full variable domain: GAGVSQSPSNKVTEKGKDVELRCDPISGHTALYWYRQSLGQGLEFLIYFQGNSAPDKSGLPSDRFSAERTGGSVSTLTIQRTQQEDSAVYLCASSLSGDTTYEQYFGPGTRLTVT.

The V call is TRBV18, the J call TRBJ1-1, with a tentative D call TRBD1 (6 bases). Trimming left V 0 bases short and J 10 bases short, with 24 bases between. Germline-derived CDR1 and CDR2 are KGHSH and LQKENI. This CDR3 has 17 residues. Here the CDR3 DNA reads TGTGCCAGCTCACCACCACCCGGCCCGACAGGTAATTCGGCAGCTTTCTTT. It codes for CASSPPPGPTGNSAAFF.

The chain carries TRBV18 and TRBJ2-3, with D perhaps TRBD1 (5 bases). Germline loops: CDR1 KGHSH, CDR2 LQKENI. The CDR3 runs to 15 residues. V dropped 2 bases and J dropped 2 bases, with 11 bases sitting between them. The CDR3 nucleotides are TGTGCCAGCTCACCAGGGGCAGGGCCCACAGATACGCAGTATTTT. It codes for CASSPGAGPTDTQYF.